This T cell receptor beta chain was captured by sequencing in a study of T cell responses to AZD1222 COVID-19 vaccine. Assay: immunoSEQ multiplex PCR; the TCRdb copy retains only in-frame clones and omits some. The table records 100,000 to 150,000 clones, roughly 88% of them present only once. General study points: Nearly half of spike-specific TCRs reportedly target unmutated variant regions. The sample set comprised mostly white British donors with more females, and clonal diversity was possibly underestimated. Once two AZD1222 doses were given, Spike-specific TCR breadth and depth went up.

This clone was seen more than once but under ten times. Antigen unknown. Trimming left V 3 bases short and J 1 base short, with 7 bases between. The CDR3 loop spans 13 amino acids. Germline values: CDR1 SGDLS, CDR2 YYNGEE. This material consisted of peripheral blood, taken 28 days after the second AZD1222 dose. The V call is TRBV9, the J call TRBJ1-1, with D possibly TRBD1 on 5 matching bases. The clonotype originates from an adult who received the AZD1222 COVID-19 vaccine. DNA of the CDR3: TGTGCCAGCAGCGCGGGGCCGAACACTGAAGCTTTCTTT. Protein product: CASSAGPNTEAFF.